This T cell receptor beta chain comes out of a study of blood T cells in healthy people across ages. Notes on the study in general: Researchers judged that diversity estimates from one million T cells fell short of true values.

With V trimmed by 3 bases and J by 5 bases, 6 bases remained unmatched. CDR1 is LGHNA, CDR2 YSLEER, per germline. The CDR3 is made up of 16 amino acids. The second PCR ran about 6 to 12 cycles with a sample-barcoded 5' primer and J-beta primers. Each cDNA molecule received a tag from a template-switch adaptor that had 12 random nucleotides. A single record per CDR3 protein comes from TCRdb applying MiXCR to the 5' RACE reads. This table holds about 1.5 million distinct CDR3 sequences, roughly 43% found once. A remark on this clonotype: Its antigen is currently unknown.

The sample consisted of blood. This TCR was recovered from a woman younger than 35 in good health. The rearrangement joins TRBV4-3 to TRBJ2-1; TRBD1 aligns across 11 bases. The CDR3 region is CASSHLPGQGDNEQFF. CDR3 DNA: TGCGCCAGCAGCCACCTCCCGGGACAGGGGGACAATGAGCAGTTCTTC.